The 19 T cell receptor beta chains reported below all come from one sample, sequenced in a study of T-cell reconstitution after alpha-beta-depleted transplantation in children. Preparation of the TCRbeta library used unique molecular identifiers. TCRdb independently ran MiXCR on the PCR reads; one entry per CDR3 protein. This sample yields almost 500,000 distinct CDR3 sequences, of which around 13% are seen a single time; around 6.1% belongs to the top ten. Sequenced here: PBMCs from the stem cell graft donor, sampled from the stem cell graft. These receptors were obtained from a human donor who donated a stem cell graft to a child with combined immunodeficiency.

A few counts support this clonotype. The CDR3 sequence: CASSSHREVVYNEQFF. The CDR3 region has the DNA TGTGCCAGCAGCTCCCACAGGGAGGTGGTCTACAATGAGCAGTTCTTC. The rearrangement uses TRBV11-2 and TRBJ2-1; D might be TRBD1 or TRBD2, each matching 6 bases. V dropped 4 bases and J dropped 3 bases, with 16 bases sitting between them. The length of the CDR3 is 16 residues. Germline V gene sequence: CDR1 SGHAT, CDR2 FQNNGV.

The rearrangement uses TRBV7-2 and TRBJ2-3, with TRBD1 matching over 8 bases. From germline, CDR1 is SGHTA and CDR2 FQGNSA. This CDR3 has 14 amino acids. With V trimmed by 5 bases and J by 6 bases, 7 bases remained unmatched. The chain's CDR3 is CASSKLGQGDTQYF. The CDR3 coding sequence is TGTGCCAGCAGCAAATTAGGACAGGGTGATACGCAGTATTTT. The whole variable domain, filled in from reference TRBV7-2 and TRBJ2-3, reads GAGVSQSPSNKVTEKGKDVELRCDPISGHTALYWYRQSLGQGLEFLIYFQGNSAPDKSGLPSDRFSAERTGGSVSTLTIQRTQQEDSAVYLCASSKLGQGDTQYFGPGTRLTVL.

In this sample, this clonotype turned up many times. Here the CDR3 DNA reads TGTGCCAGCAGCCCCGGACTAGCGGGGGGCTACGAGCAGTACTTC. As protein: CASSPGLAGGYEQYF. The chain couples TRBV7-8 to TRBJ2-7; 14 bases match TRBD2. J gave up 3 bases and V 5 bases, and 3 bases lay outside the gene matches. Germline V gives CDR1 SGHVS, CDR2 FQNEAQ. The CDR3 is 15 residues long.

This clonotype was seen more than once but under ten times. The rearrangement uses TRBV2 and TRBJ1-4; D gene ambiguous. CDR3 length: 14 amino acids. The V and J ends lost 7 bases and 3 bases respectively, with 12 bases between them. CDR1 is SNHLY and CDR2 is FYNNEI in the germline V gene. The CDR3 loop is CASNRRGSNEKLFF. The CDR3 DNA is TGTGCCAGCAACCGACGTGGATCTAATGAAAAACTGTTTTTT.

Only a few counts were recorded for this clonotype. The chain is built from TRBV12-3 or TRBV12-4 and TRBJ2-3; D unresolved. Trimming removed 0 bases at V and 4 bases at J, with 8 bases between. The CDR3 contains 14 residues. The DNA for the CDR3 is TGTGCCAGCAGTTTAGCCGGTTCGGCAGATACGCAGTATTTT. Translated: CASSLAGSADTQYF.

The chain links TRBV6-6 to TRBJ1-2, with D unresolved. Germline CDR1 and CDR2: MNHNY and SVGAGI (reference sequence). Trimming cost V 7 bases and J 4 bases, with 13 bases left between them. The CDR3 runs to 13 residues. The CDR3 protein is CASTQVQSYGYTF. CDR3 DNA: TGTGCCAGCACTCAGGTGCAGTCCTATGGCTACACCTTC.

This clonotype has at least ten counts. The J gene is TRBJ2-4, the V gene TRBV20-1; 9 bases are a match to TRBD1. The germline CDR1 and CDR2 sequences are DFQATT and SNEGSKA (reference sequence). V lost 6 bases to trimming and J lost 0 bases; unmatched junction nucleotides: 18. The CDR3 totals 19 residues. This CDR3 reads CSANPFPRQGELAKNIQYF. CDR3 sequence (DNA): TGCAGTGCCAACCCTTTCCCGAGACAGGGGGAATTAGCCAAAAACATTCAGTACTTC.

This clonotype has just a few counts. The CDR3 DNA is TGCGCCAGCAGCTTGGGAGGGTCGGCGAACACCGGGGAGCTGTTTTTT. Protein product: CASSLGGSANTGELFF. The chain uses TRBV5-1 and TRBJ2-2; D is possibly TRBD2 (5 bases). Trimming left V 0 bases short and J 0 bases short, with 9 bases between. This CDR3 spans 16 amino acids. The germline CDR1 and CDR2 sequences are SGHRS and YFSETQ.

This clonotype was observed at least ten times. The chain recombines TRBV4-3 with TRBJ2-1; the D gene could be TRBD1 or TRBD2 (5 bases each). This CDR3 is built from 15 residues. Germline V gives CDR1 LGHNA, CDR2 YSLEER. V shed 1 base and J shed 4 bases, with 11 bases lying between them. Here the CDR3 reads CASSQVGDPYNEQFF. Here the CDR3 DNA reads TGCGCCAGCAGCCAAGTGGGGGACCCATACAATGAGCAGTTCTTC.

The chain carries TRBV7-2 and TRBJ2-7; D not certain. CDR3 size: 13 residues. Germline lookup yields CDR1 SGHTA and CDR2 FQGNSA. V gave up 1 base and J gave up 4 bases, with 8 bases separating them. The CDR3 region is CASSLVRNYEQYF. In DNA form, the CDR3 reads TGTGCCAGCAGCTTAGTGAGGAATTACGAGCAGTACTTC.

Many counts were recorded for this clonotype. This chain joins TRBV15 and TRBJ2-3; 10 bases are shared with TRBD2. The germline CDR1 and CDR2 sequences are LNHNV and YYDKDF (reference sequence). After removal of 0 bases from V and 0 bases from J, the junction contained 9 bases not matched to a gene. This CDR3 is 19 amino acids long. The CDR3 region has the DNA TGTGCCACCAGCAGAGATCTCCTAGCGGGGGTCCTCAGCACAGATACGCAGTATTTT. Protein: CATSRDLLAGVLSTDTQYF.

The chain links TRBV7-9 to TRBJ1-2; 7 bases fit TRBD1. The CDR3 sequence is 14 residues long. CDR1 and CDR2 (germline): SEHNR, FQNEAQ (reference sequence). V trimming: 1 base; J trimming: 9 bases; junction bases outside the gene matches: 8. The CDR3 DNA sequence: TGTGCCAGCAGCTTAGAGTTGACAGGGAAGAGCTACACCTTC. It codes for CASSLELTGKSYTF.

V is TRBV12-3 or TRBV12-4 and J is TRBJ1-1; the D is unclear. Trimming shortened V by 1 base and J by 7 bases, and 7 bases separated the two germline ends. The CDR3 contains 12 residues. As DNA, the CDR3 is TGTGCCAGCAGTTTAGATCTCTTTGAAGCTTTCTTT. This gives the protein CASSLDLFEAFF.

The chain has TRBV24-1 and TRBJ2-5; weak D call: TRBD1 (5 bases). The CDR3 has 13 residues. Trimming pared 0 bases from V and 5 bases from J, leaving 6 bases between. Germline CDR1 KGHDR, CDR2 SFDVKD. CDR3 sequence: CATSDLKGETQYF. CDR3 coding DNA: TGTGCCACCAGTGATTTGAAGGGGGAGACCCAGTACTTC.

This chain uses TRBV6-2 or TRBV6-3 with TRBJ1-2; the match to TRBD1 covers 9 bases. V gave up 7 bases and J gave up 2 bases; unmatched junction bases: 23. The CDR3 is 20 amino acids. The germline gives CDR1 MNHEY, CDR2 SVGEGT. CDR3 region: CASMAILISTGTGRNYGYTF. DNA for the CDR3: TGTGCCAGCATGGCGATTTTGATCTCTACCGGGACAGGGAGAAACTATGGCTACACCTTC.

This clonotype was found many times. The chain uses TRBV12-3 or TRBV12-4 and TRBJ2-5, with TRBD1 as a possible D gene (6 bases). V lost 5 bases to trimming and J lost 3 bases, with 16 bases between them. The CDR3 has 15 amino acids. The CDR3, as DNA: TGTGCCAGCAGTCCCCACGGGACACTTAAAGAGACCCAGTACTTC. Amino acid sequence: CASSPHGTLKETQYF.

The V call is TRBV4-3, the J call TRBJ2-2; no clear D gene. The length of the CDR3 is 13 residues. The germline V gene has CDR1 LGHNA and CDR2 YSLEER. V was clipped by 2 bases and J by 6 bases, with 7 bases between them. In DNA, the CDR3 is TGCGCCAGCAGCCAAATCATTGCCGGGGAGCTGTTTTTT. Its protein product is CASSQIIAGELFF.

This clonotype was counted ten times or more. The CDR3 DNA sequence: TGCGCCAGCGCCCGGGACAGTACCTACAATGAGCAGTTCTTC. It specifies CASARDSTYNEQFF. The chain links TRBV5-1 to TRBJ2-1; the match to TRBD1 covers 7 bases. Germline loops: CDR1 SGHRS, CDR2 YFSETQ. Trimming at V came to 7 bases and at J to 2 bases, leaving 6 bases not matched to a gene. CDR3 size: 14 residues.

This clonotype was detected many times. V and J are TRBV20-1 and TRBJ2-2, with TRBD2 identical over 7 bases. This CDR3 spans 15 amino acids. With 5 bases clipped from V and 4 bases from J, the junction kept 10 bases outside the gene matches. Germline CDR1 and CDR2: DFQATT and SNEGSKA (reference sequence). The CDR3 loop reads CSAPRAGVGTGELFF. DNA for the CDR3: TGCAGTGCTCCCCGGGCGGGAGTGGGCACCGGGGAGCTGTTTTTT.